Shown below are 22 T cell receptor beta chains from a single sample sequenced in a study of post-analysis software for immune sequencing data. Overall study findings and caveats: In patients, 4 to 6 TRBV segments were more frequent than in controls, with TRBV5-6, TRBV5-1 and TRBV20-1 among them.

cDNA libraries for TCR beta contained unique molecular identifiers. TCRdb passed the PCR reads through MiXCR, listing each CDR3 protein once. The sample consists of roughly 700,000 distinct CDR3 sequences, 25% to 30% of them appearing once. For these receptors, no antigen is known. The sequenced sample was blood. Receptor source: a girl aged 5-17 years with multiple sclerosis.

This clonotype was seen ten or more times. The chain joins TRBV27 to TRBJ2-7; TRBD1 or TRBD2 may be the D gene (5 bases each). Trimming left V 4 bases short and J 0 bases short, with 7 bases between. The CDR3 spans 13 residues. The germline V gene has CDR1 MNHEY and CDR2 SMNVEV (reference sequence). The DNA of the CDR3 is TGTGCCAGCAGTTGGGGGAGCTCCTACGAGCAGTACTTC. Translated, it gives CASSWGSSYEQYF.

The V gene is TRBV11-3, the J gene TRBJ2-2; 7 bases align to TRBD1. In germline, CDR1 is SGHNT, CDR2 YENEEA. The trim removed 4 bases at V and 7 bases at J, leaving 3 bases unmatched. The CDR3 totals 13 residues. CDR3 DNA sequence: TGTGCCAGCAGCTCGACAGGGTTCGGGGAGCTGTTTTTT. It is translated as CASSSTGFGELFF.

This clonotype was picked up many times. This chain joins TRBV20-1 and TRBJ1-2; D unclear. This CDR3 comprises 13 residues. Trimming removed 5 bases at V and 6 bases at J, with 16 bases between. Germline CDR1 reads DFQATT; CDR2 reads SNEGSKA (reference sequence). CDR3 loop: CSAPDRRRDGYTF. In nucleotides, the CDR3 is TGCAGTGCTCCCGACCGGCGGCGGGATGGCTACACCTTC.

The chain uses TRBV20-1 and TRBJ2-2; D is perhaps TRBD2 (6 bases). Germline lookup yields CDR1 DFQATT and CDR2 SNEGSKA (reference sequence). The CDR3 has 16 residues. V was cut by 2 bases and J by 9 bases, with 22 bases left in between. CDR3 loop: CSARRPNSGYKRELFF. The CDR3 DNA reads TGCAGTGCTAGAAGGCCCAATAGCGGATACAAGCGGGAGCTGTTTTTT.

J is TRBJ1-5 and V is TRBV29-1, with D unclear. This CDR3 is built from 14 residues. The V gene lost 4 bases and the J gene lost 1 base, with 11 bases spanning the gap. CDR1 and CDR2 (germline): SQVTM, ANQGSEA. In DNA, the CDR3 is TGCAGCGTTGTGGGCAGCAAGAGCAATCAGCCCCAGCATTTT. Its protein product is CSVVGSKSNQPQHF.

This chain uses TRBV5-1 with TRBJ2-5; 7 bases align to TRBD2. The CDR3 is 16 amino acids. V lost 4 bases, J lost 5 bases, and 14 bases stayed unmatched. CDR1 and CDR2 from the germline V gene are SGHRS and YFSETQ. Here the CDR3 reads CASSPEGGLVGETQYF. The CDR3, as DNA: TGCGCCAGCAGCCCGGAGGGCGGACTAGTGGGTGAGACCCAGTACTTC.

This clonotype was seen more than once but under ten times. CDR3 in amino acids: CASSLFNRGPSSYEQYF. For the CDR3, the DNA is TGTGCCAGCAGTTTATTCAACAGGGGGCCCAGCTCCTACGAGCAGTACTTC. The chain uses TRBV27 and TRBJ2-7, with 9 nucleotides matching TRBD1. V gave up 1 base and J gave up 0 bases; unmatched junction bases: 7. The CDR3 contains 17 residues. Germline-derived CDR1 and CDR2 are MNHEY and SMNVEV (reference sequence).

In regard to this clonotype: At one of its ends the junction is not consistent with the germline gene, which may arise from a read error. The gene calls are TRBV6-1 and TRBJ1-2, with 8 bases matching TRBD1. The CDR3 contains 15 residues. From germline, CDR1 is MNHNS and CDR2 SASEGT. The CDR3 loop reads CASSESGTGHYGDTF. The DNA of the CDR3 is TGTGCCAGCAGTGAAAGCGGGACAGGCCACTATGGCGACACCTTC.

This clonotype was detected only a few times. The chain combines TRBV11-2 with TRBJ2-7, with D possibly matching TRBD2 (7 bases). The germline V gene encodes CDR1 SGHAT and CDR2 FQNNGV. The CDR3 is made up of 14 amino acids. V shed 5 bases and J shed 10 bases, with 21 bases lying between them. This CDR3 is CASSRGAGGHTQYF. For the CDR3, the DNA is TGTGCCAGCAGCCGTGGTGCCGGGGGGCACACCCAGTACTTC.

The sample holds a few counts of this clonotype. The J gene is TRBJ2-5, the V gene TRBV3-1; TRBD2 matches 8 bases. Germline V gene sequence: CDR1 LGHDT, CDR2 YNNKEL (reference sequence). The trim removed 1 base at V and 2 bases at J, leaving 9 bases unmatched. The CDR3 is 17 amino acids. This CDR3 reads CASSQGPPAGVQETQYF. CDR3 in DNA: TGTGCCAGCAGCCAAGGCCCCCCAGCGGGGGTACAAGAGACCCAGTACTTC.

This clonotype was seen a handful of times. The chain is built from TRBV5-1 and TRBJ2-5, with D possibly being TRBD2 (6 bases). V was shortened by 4 bases and J by 5 bases, with 21 bases between the two germline ends. The CDR3 is 16 amino acids. CDR1 is SGHRS and CDR2 is YFSETQ in the germline V gene. The CDR3 DNA reads as TGCGCCAGCAGCCCGGGGGTCAACGGAAGGCGGGAGACCCAGTACTTC. This translates into CASSPGVNGRRETQYF.

This rearrangement joins TRBV5-1 to TRBJ2-1; TRBD2 agrees at 13 bases. With 2 bases clipped from V and 8 bases from J, the junction kept 4 bases outside the gene matches. The CDR3 covers 15 residues. Germline lookup yields CDR1 SGHRS and CDR2 YFSETQ. The CDR3, as DNA: TGCGCCAGCAGCTTCCGGACTAGCGGGAGTGATGAGCAGTTCTTC. Its protein product is CASSFRTSGSDEQFF. Looking up the rest from reference TRBV5-1 and TRBJ2-1 gives the full variable domain: KAGVTQTPRYLIKTRGQQVTLSCSPISGHRSVSWYQQTPGQGLQFLFEYFSETQRNKGNFPGRFSGRQFSNSRSEMNVSTLELGDSALYLCASSFRTSGSDEQFFGPGTRLTVL.

This clonotype was counted ten times or more. The chain combines TRBV29-1 with TRBJ2-7; D tentatively fits TRBD1 or TRBD2 (5 bases each). This CDR3 is built from 15 residues. V was pared by 4 bases and J by 4 bases, with 20 bases between. CDR1 and CDR2 (germline): SQVTM, ANQGSEA. CDR3 sequence: CSVGSPIGATYEQYF. For the CDR3, the DNA is TGCAGCGTTGGGAGCCCCATCGGGGCGACTTACGAGCAGTACTTC.

The chain joins TRBV28 to TRBJ1-1, with a tentative D call TRBD1 (6 bases). Looked up from germline, CDR1 is MDHEN and CDR2 is SYDVKM. The CDR3 is 16 residues long. V lost 7 bases, J lost 1 base, and 19 bases lay in between. The CDR3 bases are TGTGCCAGCAACCTACCAGGGGTGGGGAAGAACACTGAAGCTTTCTTT. It yields the protein CASNLPGVGKNTEAFF.

This clonotype was counted many times. This sequence joins TRBV4-3 and TRBJ1-2; TRBD1 might be the D (6 bases). The CDR3 runs 13 residues. Per germline, CDR1 LGHNA and CDR2 YSLEER. V was trimmed by 5 bases and J by 5 bases, leaving 12 bases between them. CDR3 sequence: CASSSGAGYGYTF. Here the CDR3 DNA reads TGCGCCAGCAGCTCAGGGGCTGGATATGGCTACACCTTC.

This chain connects TRBV6-5 to TRBJ2-2; 7 nucleotides match TRBD1. CDR1 is MNHEY, CDR2 SVGAGI, per germline. This CDR3 spans 14 amino acids. J was trimmed by 5 bases and V by 2 bases; bases with no gene match: 2. CDR3 DNA: TGTGCCAGCAGTTACAGGGGGCTGACCGGGGAGCTGTTTTTT. Translating gives CASSYRGLTGELFF.

This clonotype was seen more than once but under ten times. The rearrangement joins TRBV7-2 to TRBJ1-2; tentative D call: TRBD1 (5 bases). Trimming cost V 2 bases and J 4 bases, with 11 bases left between them. Germline lookup yields CDR1 SGHTA and CDR2 FQGNSA. The CDR3 is 14 amino acids. The CDR3 loop is CASSLSGMGYGYTF. DNA for the CDR3: TGTGCCAGCAGCTTATCAGGGATGGGCTATGGCTACACCTTC.

The V call is TRBV20-1, the J call TRBJ2-5, with 8 bases fitting TRBD1. From germline, CDR1 is DFQATT and CDR2 SNEGSKA (reference sequence). The CDR3 runs 15 residues. V dropped 2 bases and J dropped 2; count of bases not matched to a gene: 7. CDR3 coding DNA: TGCAGTGCTAGAAGTAGGGACAGGAGACAAGAGACCCAGTACTTC. Its protein is CSARSRDRRQETQYF.

The sample holds many counts of this clonotype. The J gene is TRBJ1-2, the V gene TRBV3-1; D call uncertain. CDR1 is LGHDT, CDR2 YNNKEL, per germline (reference sequence). This CDR3 has 12 amino acids. V was cut by 1 base and J by 8 bases, with 8 bases left in between. This chain's CDR3 is CASSQVGGGYTF. The CDR3 nucleotides read TGTGCCAGCAGCCAAGTCGGTGGGGGCTACACCTTC.

The V and J genes are TRBV20-1 and TRBJ1-2; D remains unclear. Between the trimmed V and J ends, which lost 2 bases and 2 bases, there was a span of 6 bases. CDR3 length equals 12 residues. Germline V gives CDR1 DFQATT, CDR2 SNEGSKA (reference sequence). The CDR3 coding sequence is TGCAGTGCTAGATTGGAGAACTATGGCTACACCTTC. Residues: CSARLENYGYTF.

This chain uses TRBV10-1 with TRBJ2-7; no clear D gene. From germline, CDR1 is WNHNN and CDR2 SYGVQD (reference sequence). The CDR3 length is 13 residues. The V and J ends lost 0 bases and 2 bases respectively, with 5 bases between them. Written as DNA, the CDR3 is TGCGCCAGCAGTGAGTCTAGTACCTACGAGCAGTACTTC. It is translated as CASSESSTYEQYF.

The chain joins TRBV4-2 to TRBJ1-2; 7 bases match TRBD1. The CDR3 runs 14 residues. V was clipped by 3 bases and J by 5 bases; unmatched bases: 6. Germline V gene sequence: CDR1 LGHNA, CDR2 YNFKEQ. This chain's CDR3 is CASSQGDSEYGYTF. Written as DNA, the CDR3 is TGTGCCAGCAGCCAGGGGGACAGCGAATATGGCTACACCTTC.